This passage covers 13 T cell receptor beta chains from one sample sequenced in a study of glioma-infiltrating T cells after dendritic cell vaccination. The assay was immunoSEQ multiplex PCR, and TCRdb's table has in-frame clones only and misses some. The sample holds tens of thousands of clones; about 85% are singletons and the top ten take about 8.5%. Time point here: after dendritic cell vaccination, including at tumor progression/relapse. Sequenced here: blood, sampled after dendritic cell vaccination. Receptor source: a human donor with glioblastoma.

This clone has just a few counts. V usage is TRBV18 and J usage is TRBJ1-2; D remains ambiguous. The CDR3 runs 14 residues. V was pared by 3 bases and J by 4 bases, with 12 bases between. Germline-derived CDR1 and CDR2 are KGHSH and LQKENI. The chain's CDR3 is CASSPNPEAYGYTF. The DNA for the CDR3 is TGTGCCAGCTCACCTAATCCAGAGGCCTATGGCTACACCTTC.

DNA of the CDR3: TGTGCCAGCAGTGAGAGAAAGAATGAAAAACTGTTTTTT. Its protein product is CASSERKNEKLFF. The V call is TRBV25-1, the J call TRBJ1-4; no reliable D call. This CDR3 contains 13 residues. Germline V lookup: CDR1 MGHDK, CDR2 SYGVNS. Between the trimmed V and J ends, which lost 3 bases and 5 bases, there was a span of 7 bases.

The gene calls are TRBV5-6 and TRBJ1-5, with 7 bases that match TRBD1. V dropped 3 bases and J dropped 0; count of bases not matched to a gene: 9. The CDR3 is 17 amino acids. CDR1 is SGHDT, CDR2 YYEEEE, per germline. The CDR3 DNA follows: TGTGCCAGCAGCTGCCCCGGGACAGAGGGTAGCAATCAGCCCCAGCATTTT. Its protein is CASSCPGTEGSNQPQHF.

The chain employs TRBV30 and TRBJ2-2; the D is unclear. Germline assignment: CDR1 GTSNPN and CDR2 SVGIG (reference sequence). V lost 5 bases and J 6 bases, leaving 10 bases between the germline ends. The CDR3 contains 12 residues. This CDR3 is CAWGPRAGELFF. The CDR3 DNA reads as TGTGCCTGGGGTCCTAGAGCCGGGGAGCTGTTTTTT.

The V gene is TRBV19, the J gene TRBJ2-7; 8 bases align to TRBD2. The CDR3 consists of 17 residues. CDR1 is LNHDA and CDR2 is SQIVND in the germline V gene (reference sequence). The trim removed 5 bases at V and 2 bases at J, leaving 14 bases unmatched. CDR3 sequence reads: CASSSLPGIAGTYEQYF. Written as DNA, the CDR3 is TGTGCCAGTAGTTCACTCCCGGGAATAGCGGGAACCTACGAGCAGTACTTC.

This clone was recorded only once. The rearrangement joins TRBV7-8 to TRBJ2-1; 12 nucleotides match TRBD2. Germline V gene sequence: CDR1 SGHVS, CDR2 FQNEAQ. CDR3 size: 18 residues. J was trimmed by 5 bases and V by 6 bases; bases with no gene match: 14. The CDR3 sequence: CASRIQRLAGEGNNEQFF. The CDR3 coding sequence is TGTGCCAGCAGAATCCAACGACTAGCGGGAGAAGGAAACAATGAGCAGTTCTTC.

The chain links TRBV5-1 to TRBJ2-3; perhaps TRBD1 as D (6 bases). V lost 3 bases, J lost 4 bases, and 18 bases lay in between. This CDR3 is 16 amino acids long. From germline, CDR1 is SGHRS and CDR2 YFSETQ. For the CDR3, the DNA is TGCGCCAGCAGCTACCTCGGCAGGGGAACGGCAGATACGCAGTATTTT. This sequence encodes CASSYLGRGTADTQYF.

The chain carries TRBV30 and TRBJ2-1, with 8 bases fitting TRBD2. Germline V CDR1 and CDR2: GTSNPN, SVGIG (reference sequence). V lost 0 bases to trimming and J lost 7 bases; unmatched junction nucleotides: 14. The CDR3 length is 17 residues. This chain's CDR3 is CAWSVQPERPGGNEQFF. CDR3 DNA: TGTGCCTGGAGTGTACAACCCGAGCGGCCGGGGGGGAATGAGCAGTTCTTC.

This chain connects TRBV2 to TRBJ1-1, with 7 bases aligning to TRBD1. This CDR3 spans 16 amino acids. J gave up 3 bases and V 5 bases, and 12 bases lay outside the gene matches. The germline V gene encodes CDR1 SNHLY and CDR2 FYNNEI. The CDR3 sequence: CASSPLRQGRDTEAFF. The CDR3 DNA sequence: TGTGCCAGCAGTCCGCTCAGACAGGGTCGGGACACTGAAGCTTTCTTT.

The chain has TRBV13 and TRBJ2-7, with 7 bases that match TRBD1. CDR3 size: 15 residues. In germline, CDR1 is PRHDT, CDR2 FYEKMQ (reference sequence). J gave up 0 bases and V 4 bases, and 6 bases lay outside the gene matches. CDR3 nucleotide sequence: TGTGCCAGCAGCTCCCCAGGGACAGTCTCCTACGAGCAGTACTTC. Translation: CASSSPGTVSYEQYF.

CDR3: CASNPLAGGKNEQFF. In nucleotides, the CDR3 is TGTGCCAGTAACCCACTAGCGGGGGGGAAAAATGAGCAGTTCTTC. The chain recombines TRBV19 with TRBJ2-1; 13 nucleotides align to TRBD2. V was pared by 7 bases and J by 7 bases, with 7 bases of the junction left unmatched. Germline values: CDR1 LNHDA, CDR2 SQIVND (reference sequence). The CDR3 sequence is 15 residues long. The variable domain in full, completed from reference TRBV19 and TRBJ2-1, reads DGGITQSPKYLFRKEGQNVTLSCEQNLNHDAMYWYRQDPGQGLRLIYYSQIVNDFQKGDIAEGYSVSREKKESFPLTVTSAQKNPTAFYLCASNPLAGGKNEQFFGPGTRLTVL.

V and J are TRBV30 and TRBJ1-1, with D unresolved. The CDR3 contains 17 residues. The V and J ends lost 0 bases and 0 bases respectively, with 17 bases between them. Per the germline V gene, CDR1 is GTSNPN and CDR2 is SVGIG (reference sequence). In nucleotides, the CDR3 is TGTGCCTGGAGTGTATGGTCAGGCGGCGGGGTGAACACTGAAGCTTTCTTT. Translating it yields CAWSVWSGGGVNTEAFF.

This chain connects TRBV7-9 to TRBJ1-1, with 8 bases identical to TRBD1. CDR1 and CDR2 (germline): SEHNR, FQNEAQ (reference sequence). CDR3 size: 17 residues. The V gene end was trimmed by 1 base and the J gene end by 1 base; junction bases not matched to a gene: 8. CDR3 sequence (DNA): TGTGCCAGCAGCTTAGTACCGGTAGACAGGGGGAACACTGAAGCTTTCTTT. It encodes CASSLVPVDRGNTEAFF.